These 30 T cell receptor beta chains originate from one sample sequenced in a study of T cell responses to AZD1222 COVID-19 vaccine. Produced via immunoSEQ multiplex PCR; TCRdb's table is partial and in-frame only. The sample records about 76,000 clones, roughly 80% being singletons. The starting material was peripheral blood, obtained 28 days after the second dose of the MenACWY control vaccine. The receptors stem from an adult who received the MenACWY meningococcal vaccine as a control.

The rearrangement uses TRBV7-2 and TRBJ1-1; TRBD1 matches 12 bases. This CDR3 region has 15 residues. Germline CDR1 and CDR2: SGHTA and FQGNSA. Trimming took 5 bases from V and 11 from J; bases not matched to a gene: 12. The CDR3 bases are TGTGCCAGCAGCCGGGACAGGGGGCGCGGGGTTCGGGCTTTCTTT. This translates into CASSRDRGRGVRAFF. The full variable domain, in which reference TRBV7-2 and TRBJ1-1 provide the parts outside the CDR3, is GAGVSQSPSNKVTEKGKDVELRCDPISGHTALYWYRQSLGQGLEFLIYFQGNSAPDKSGLPSDRFSAERTGGSVSTLTIQRTQQEDSAVYLCASSRDRGRGVRAFFGQGTRLTVV.

The V gene is TRBV3-1 (or the pseudogene TRBV3-2), the J gene TRBJ1-5, with 8 bases aligning to TRBD1. In germline, CDR1 is LGHDT, CDR2 YNNKEL (reference sequence). J was trimmed by 6 bases and V by 1 base; bases with no gene match: 2. The CDR3 runs 14 residues. The CDR3, as DNA: TGTGCCAGCAGCCAAGGGACAGGGAGTCAGCCCCAGCATTTT. Translated, it gives CASSQGTGSQPQHF.

The V and J genes are TRBV27 and TRBJ1-2, with TRBD1 matching 8 bases. Germline assignment: CDR1 MNHEY and CDR2 SMNVEV (reference sequence). J lost 7 bases, V lost 5 bases, and 9 bases had no gene match. This CDR3 is 14 amino acids long. The CDR3: CASSAGQGVGGYTF. CDR3 sequence (DNA): TGTGCCAGCAGTGCCGGACAGGGAGTAGGTGGCTACACCTTC.

As for this clone: This CDR3 is also generated by other DNA sequences in the sample. The chain employs TRBV14 and TRBJ2-2; no reliable D call. The V gene's germline CDR1 is SGHDN and CDR2 FVKESK. The ends were cut back, 1 base at V and 1 base at J, with 4 bases in the middle. This CDR3 is built from 14 residues. Here the CDR3 reads CASSQGLNTGELFF. The CDR3 DNA follows: TGTGCCAGCAGCCAAGGCCTGAACACCGGGGAGCTGTTTTTT. Based on the CDR3 plus reference TRBV14 and TRBJ2-2, the full variable domain is EAGVTQFPSHSVIEKGQTVTLRCDPISGHDNLYWYRRVMGKEIKFLLHFVKESKQDESGMPNNRFLAERTGGTYSTLKVQPAELEDSGVYFCASSQGLNTGELFFGEGSRLTVL.

The chain recombines TRBV5-1 with TRBJ2-3; no definite D call. The V end lost 3 bases, the J end lost 2 bases, and 10 bases lay between the germline ends. The CDR3 is 14 residues long. Germline CDR1 SGHRS, CDR2 YFSETQ. This chain's CDR3 is CASSSSLLTDTQYF. DNA for the CDR3: TGCGCCAGCAGCTCGAGCCTCCTCACAGATACGCAGTATTTT.

The genes are TRBV28 and TRBJ2-1; 11 nucleotides line up with TRBD2. Germline V lookup: CDR1 MDHEN, CDR2 SYDVKM. V gave up 5 bases and J gave up 6 bases; unmatched junction bases: 0. The CDR3 length is 13 residues. The CDR3 reads CASSGLAGNEQFF. The CDR3 DNA is TGTGCCAGCAGTGGACTAGCGGGCAATGAGCAGTTCTTC.

The chain joins TRBV6-5 to TRBJ2-7; tentative D call: TRBD2 (5 bases). Trimming removed 2 bases at V and 5 bases at J, with 13 bases between. This CDR3 has 14 residues. CDR1 is MNHEY and CDR2 is SVGAGI in the germline V gene. The DNA for the CDR3 is TGTGCCAGCAGTTACAGTTCGGCGGGCCACGAGCAGTACTTC. The encoded protein is CASSYSSAGHEQYF.

V is TRBV18 and J is TRBJ1-1; weak D call: TRBD1 (5 bases). V lost 2 bases and J 11 bases, leaving 12 bases between the germline ends. Germline V gene lookup returns CDR1 KGHSH and CDR2 LQKENI. The CDR3 has 12 amino acids. CDR3 region: CASSPGEGFAFF. The CDR3 coding sequence is TGTGCCAGCTCACCAGGGGAGGGGTTTGCTTTCTTT. Together with reference TRBV18 and TRBJ1-1, the CDR3 gives the full variable domain: NAGVMQNPRHLVRRRGQEARLRCSPMKGHSHVYWYRQLPEEGLKFMVYLQKENIIDESGMPKERFSAEFPKEGPSILRIQQVVRGDSAAYFCASSPGEGFAFFGQGTRLTVV.

V usage is TRBV2 and J usage is TRBJ1-1; no clear D. Trimming shortened V by 11 bases and J by 7 bases, and 20 bases separated the two germline ends. This CDR3 contains 13 residues. Per the germline V gene, CDR1 is SNHLY and CDR2 is FYNNEI. CDR3 sequence (DNA): TGTGCCCAGAGTCGGGATACAGACCTTGAAGCTTTCTTT. Translating it yields CAQSRDTDLEAFF.

The rearrangement joins TRBV7-9 to TRBJ1-1; D perhaps matches TRBD1 (5 bases). The length of the CDR3 is 13 residues. The V end was cut by 5 bases, the J end by 11 bases, with 18 bases between. The germline gives CDR1 SEHNR, CDR2 FQNEAQ (reference sequence). CDR3 nucleotides: TGTGCCAGCAGCCCCTCGGGGAGAGGGGCGGCTTTCTTT. The encoded protein is CASSPSGRGAAFF.

The V call is TRBV28, the J call TRBJ1-6; 9 bases fit TRBD1. V trimming: 5 bases; J trimming: 11 bases; junction bases outside the gene matches: 10. Germline assignment: CDR1 MDHEN and CDR2 SYDVKM. The CDR3 runs 15 residues. This CDR3 reads CASSIPGQGIPPLHF. CDR3 in DNA: TGTGCCAGCAGTATCCCGGGACAGGGTATCCCACCCCTCCACTTT.

The rearrangement links TRBV25-1 to TRBJ2-5; D gene unclear. The CDR3 extends over 13 amino acids. With 3 bases removed from V and 1 base from J, the gap between germline ends came to 6 bases. Per germline, CDR1 MGHDK and CDR2 SYGVNS. CDR3 protein: CASSDASQETQYF. CDR3 nucleotides: TGTGCCAGCAGTGATGCGAGCCAAGAGACCCAGTACTTC.

The rearrangement joins TRBV6-5 to TRBJ2-7, with 10 bases that match TRBD1. In germline, CDR1 is MNHEY, CDR2 SVGAGI. The CDR3 extends over 15 amino acids. V shed 8 bases, J shed 3 bases, and the junction held 10 bases outside the gene matches. CDR3 residues: CASLDPGQGNYEQYF. The CDR3 nucleotides read TGTGCCAGCTTAGATCCGGGACAGGGGAACTACGAGCAGTACTTC.

The chain has TRBV7-3 and TRBJ1-1; tentative D call: TRBD1 (6 bases). The V and J ends lost 5 bases and 3 bases respectively, with 13 bases between them. The CDR3 sequence is 14 residues long. Germline loops: CDR1 SGHTA, CDR2 FQGTGA. Here the CDR3 reads CASSPQGWDTEAFF. The DNA for the CDR3 is TGTGCCAGCAGCCCACAGGGTTGGGACACTGAAGCTTTCTTT. Full variable domain (rest looked up from reference TRBV7-3 and TRBJ1-1): GAGVSQTPSNKVTEKGKYVELRCDPISGHTALYWYRQSLGQGPEFLIYFQGTGAADDSGLPNDRFFAVRPEGSVSTLKIQRTERGDSAVYLCASSPQGWDTEAFFGQGTRLTVV.

The genes are TRBV2 and TRBJ2-5; 13 bases line up with TRBD2. This CDR3 has 16 residues. Looked up from germline, CDR1 is SNHLY and CDR2 is FYNNEI. V was pared by 5 bases and J by 5 bases, with 8 bases of the junction left unmatched. CDR3 sequence (DNA): TGTGCCAGCAGTCGAGGGGGACTAGCGGGATCGGAGACCCAGTACTTC. Amino acids: CASSRGGLAGSETQYF.

The V call is TRBV7-9, the J call TRBJ2-5; D may be TRBD1 (6 bases). The length of the CDR3 is 13 residues. With 6 bases removed from V and 3 bases from J, the gap between germline ends came to 11 bases. Germline V gene data show CDR1 as SEHNR and CDR2 as FQNEAQ (reference sequence). CDR3: CASSSSGEETQYF. The CDR3 nucleotides are TGTGCCAGCAGTTCCTCAGGGGAAGAGACCCAGTACTTC.

The V and J genes are TRBV7-9 and TRBJ1-4, with D possibly being TRBD1 (5 bases). Germline V gives CDR1 SEHNR, CDR2 FQNEAQ (reference sequence). CDR3 size: 15 residues. With 1 base removed from V and 10 bases from J, the gap between germline ends came to 16 bases. CDR3 DNA: TGTGCCAGCAGCTTAGGGACTCTCGGGCAGGGAAAACTGTTTTTT. This codes for CASSLGTLGQGKLFF.

The genes are TRBV7-9 and TRBJ1-5, with unresolved D. CDR1 and CDR2 (germline): SEHNR, FQNEAQ (reference sequence). This CDR3 region has 14 residues. V was trimmed by 3 bases and J by 2 bases, leaving 8 bases between them. CDR3 in amino acids: CASSLGFGNQPQHF. The CDR3 nucleotides read TGTGCCAGCAGCTTGGGGTTTGGCAATCAGCCCCAGCATTTT.

V and J are TRBV5-5 and TRBJ2-7; 8 bases align to TRBD1. V lost 4 bases to trimming and J lost 2 bases; unmatched junction nucleotides: 14. Germline assignment: CDR1 SGHKS and CDR2 YYEKEE (reference sequence). The CDR3 is made up of 17 amino acids. The CDR3 loop is CASSGDGTRTGTYEQYF. The DNA for the CDR3 is TGTGCCAGCAGCGGGGATGGGACTCGGACAGGGACCTACGAGCAGTACTTC.

This rearrangement joins TRBV10-3 to TRBJ1-1, with 8 bases lining up with TRBD1. V lost 8 bases to trimming and J lost 0 bases; unmatched junction nucleotides: 5. The CDR3 runs to 14 residues. The germline CDR1 and CDR2 sequences are ENHRY and SYGVKD. Here the CDR3 DNA reads TGTGCCATCCGGGACAGGATAATGAACACTGAAGCTTTCTTT. It yields the protein CAIRDRIMNTEAFF.

This clone has just a few counts. The chain recombines TRBV2 with TRBJ1-2, with 9 bases identical to TRBD1. V lost 5 bases, J lost 3 bases, and 4 bases stayed unmatched. This CDR3 comprises 14 residues. Germline V lookup: CDR1 SNHLY, CDR2 FYNNEI. The CDR3 reads CASSSDRGDYGYTF. The DNA of the CDR3 is TGTGCCAGCAGTTCCGACAGGGGGGACTATGGCTACACCTTC.

The chain combines TRBV4-2 with TRBJ1-1; 7 bases agree with TRBD1. The V segment lost 0 bases and the J segment 5 bases; nucleotides outside the gene matches: 0. CDR1 and CDR2 from the germline V gene are LGHNA and YNFKEQ. This CDR3 is 13 amino acids long. The CDR3 nucleotides are TGTGCCAGCAGCCAAGACAGGGGGACTGAAGCTTTCTTT. It codes for CASSQDRGTEAFF.

J is TRBJ1-5 and V is TRBV19; perhaps TRBD1 as D (6 bases). Germline V gene sequence: CDR1 LNHDA, CDR2 SQIVND (reference sequence). V lost 8 bases to trimming and J lost 7 bases, with 15 bases between them. CDR3 length equals 13 residues. In DNA, the CDR3 is TGTGCCAGTTCCGGGACACTGGGGCAGCCCCAGCATTTT. Translation: CASSGTLGQPQHF. The whole variable domain, filled in from reference TRBV19 and TRBJ1-5, reads DGGITQSPKYLFRKEGQNVTLSCEQNLNHDAMYWYRQDPGQGLRLIYYSQIVNDFQKGDIAEGYSVSREKKESFPLTVTSAQKNPTAFYLCASSGTLGQPQHFGDGTRLSIL.

The CDR3 region is CASSLAGSSPLHF. In DNA form, the CDR3 reads TGTGCCAGCAGCTTAGCTGGGAGTTCACCCCTCCACTTT. The V gene is TRBV7-2, the J gene TRBJ1-6; no clear D. Trimming stripped 0 bases from V and 9 bases from J, with 6 bases between. The CDR3 sequence is 13 residues long. Per germline, CDR1 SGHTA and CDR2 FQGNSA.

The chain combines TRBV29-1 with TRBJ2-5; D gene uncertain. V gave up 2 bases and J gave up 5 bases, with 9 bases separating them. CDR3 length equals 12 residues. Germline assignment: CDR1 SQVTM and CDR2 ANQGSEA. The CDR3: CSVEIFRETQYF. The CDR3 nucleotides are TGCAGCGTTGAAATCTTCCGGGAGACCCAGTACTTC.

The chain joins TRBV6-2 or TRBV6-3 to TRBJ2-7; the D gene is possibly TRBD2 (6 bases). V dropped 2 bases and J dropped 2 bases, with 10 bases sitting between them. The CDR3 has 14 residues. The germline gives CDR1 MNHEY, CDR2 SVGEGT. CDR3 sequence (DNA): TGTGCCAGCAGTTACCTCGGGGGAGCCTACGAGCAGTACTTC. Its protein is CASSYLGGAYEQYF.

This clone was picked up one time. V and J are TRBV25-1 and TRBJ2-3; D is perhaps TRBD1 (6 bases). This CDR3 is built from 14 residues. V dropped 4 bases and J dropped 4 bases, with 12 bases sitting between them. CDR1 and CDR2 (germline): MGHDK, SYGVNS. CDR3 bases: TGTGCCAGCAGTGCTACAGGGAAATCAGATACGCAGTATTTT. It codes for CASSATGKSDTQYF.

The chain uses TRBV5-1 and TRBJ2-1; D is unclear. Trimming took off 4 bases at V and 4 bases at J, with 15 bases between the two ends. Germline assignment: CDR1 SGHRS and CDR2 YFSETQ. There are 15 residues in the CDR3. The CDR3 bases are TGCGCCAGCAGCCAATCGAGATCGCAGTACAATGAGCAGTTCTTC. Translated: CASSQSRSQYNEQFF. The full variable domain, rest sourced from reference TRBV5-1 and TRBJ2-1, is KAGVTQTPRYLIKTRGQQVTLSCSPISGHRSVSWYQQTPGQGLQFLFEYFSETQRNKGNFPGRFSGRQFSNSRSEMNVSTLELGDSALYLCASSQSRSQYNEQFFGPGTRLTVL.

This clone was observed a single time. The chain combines TRBV29-1 with TRBJ1-2; possible D gene TRBD1, 5 bases. The CDR3 is 11 amino acids. The V gene's germline CDR1 is SQVTM and CDR2 ANQGSEA. Between the trimmed V and J ends, which lost 0 bases and 7 bases, there was a span of 6 bases. The CDR3, as DNA: TGCAGCGTTGAAGAGGGGGTTGGCTACACCTTC. Translation gives CSVEEGVGYTF.

The gene calls are TRBV27 and TRBJ2-1; TRBD1 matches at 10 bases. The CDR3 has 16 residues. Germline V lookup: CDR1 MNHEY, CDR2 SMNVEV (reference sequence). V was clipped by 6 bases and J by 6 bases; unmatched bases: 11. CDR3 residues: CASRKDPGQGSNEQFF. The DNA of the CDR3 is TGTGCCAGCAGAAAAGATCCGGGACAGGGGTCCAATGAGCAGTTCTTC.